Presented here are 13 T cell receptor beta chains from one specimen sequenced in a study of tumor-infiltrating lymphocytes in primary liver carcinoma. Priming with a constant-region primer yielded TCR beta cDNA from about 510 ng total RNA. For TCR beta, libraries were produced by three nested multiplex PCR rounds using slightly modified ARM-PCR. For around 9 cycles apiece, the opening two PCR rounds ran with TRBV1-TRBV30 forward primers and a C-beta reverse primer. TCRdb re-called the multiplex PCR reads through MiXCR, storing one row per CDR3 protein. The repertoire holds about 200,000 distinct CDR3 sequences, with roughly two thirds as singletons. Unsorted whole blood supplied the RNA, and germline DNA was extracted too. Sequencing was performed on peripheral blood. These receptors were obtained from a woman aged 55-70 years with primary liver carcinoma and hepatitis B virus infection.

For this clonotype: Germline is not matched at one junction end, which may reflect a read error. This chain links TRBV5-6 with TRBJ1-6; D gene uncertain. The germline CDR1 and CDR2 sequences are SGHDT and YYEEEE. CDR3 length equals 17 residues. The CDR3 bases are TGTACCAGCAGCTTCCGCGGGGATCTCTCCTATGATTCACCCCTCCACTTT. Its translation: CTSSFRGDLSYDSPLHF.

Details on this clonotype: A much larger clone differs by one base, so this may be a read error. The chain is built from TRBV6-6 and TRBJ2-3; perhaps TRBD2 as D (5 bases). CDR1 MNHNY and CDR2 SVGAGI come from the germline V gene (reference sequence). The CDR3 spans 15 residues. V lost 2 bases and J lost 4, with 13 bases in between. The CDR3 DNA sequence: TGTGCCAGCAGTTACCGGGTGGGAGCGGCAGATACGCAGTATTTT. The encoded protein is CASSYRVGAADTQYF.

This clonotype was recorded many times. The CDR3 DNA reads as TGTGCCAGCAGCTTAGGGGCAGGGGGCGAGGGCCGTCGGTGGACTGAAGCTTTCTTT. Translation: CASSLGAGGEGRRWTEAFF. The V and J genes are TRBV11-2 and TRBJ1-1; 8 bases agree with TRBD1. The CDR3 has 19 residues. With 1 base clipped from V and 5 bases from J, the junction kept 18 bases outside the gene matches. CDR1 is SGHAT, CDR2 FQNNGV, per germline.

The sample holds a few counts of this clonotype. The V gene is TRBV29-1, the J gene TRBJ2-2, with D perhaps TRBD1 (6 bases). Trimming removed 7 bases from V and 3 bases from J, with 18 bases in between. Germline V gene sequence: CDR1 SQVTM, CDR2 ANQGSEA. This CDR3 has 15 amino acids. In DNA, the CDR3 is TGCAGCGCTCGACGGGACACCTATGACACCGGGGAGCTGTTTTTT. Amino acids: CSARRDTYDTGELFF.

The rearrangement joins TRBV5-1 to TRBJ2-3; no reliable D call. Germline lookup yields CDR1 SGHRS and CDR2 YFSETQ. CDR3 size: 15 residues. V lost 5 bases and J 0 bases, leaving 13 bases between the germline ends. This CDR3 reads CASRPGTVSTDTQYF. CDR3 bases: TGCGCCAGCAGACCCGGAACAGTTAGCACAGATACGCAGTATTTT. Full variable domain (remainder filled in from reference TRBV5-1 and TRBJ2-3): KAGVTQTPRYLIKTRGQQVTLSCSPISGHRSVSWYQQTPGQGLQFLFEYFSETQRNKGNFPGRFSGRQFSNSRSEMNVSTLELGDSALYLCASRPGTVSTDTQYFGPGTRLTVL.

Comment on this clonotype: This likely comes from a read error, as the CDR3 has no conserved phenylalanine or tryptophan at its end. The V gene is TRBV12-3 or TRBV12-4, the J gene TRBJ2-1; D perhaps matches TRBD2 (6 bases). CDR3 length equals 16 residues. V lost 3 bases, J lost 5 bases, and 17 bases lay in between. The CDR3 sequence is CASSFRRERFDNEQFL. The CDR3 DNA follows: TGTGCCAGCAGTTTCAGGAGGGAGAGATTCGACAATGAGCAGTTCCTC.

The genes are TRBV7-9 and TRBJ2-1; D is uncertain. The V gene lost 0 bases and the J gene lost 8 bases, with 14 bases spanning the gap. The CDR3 length is 15 residues. The germline V gene has CDR1 SEHNR and CDR2 FQNEAQ (reference sequence). CDR3 in amino acids: CASSLAWPQADEQFF. For the CDR3, the DNA is TGTGCCAGCAGCTTAGCCTGGCCCCAGGCCGATGAGCAGTTCTTC.

Comments on this clonotype: A read error may produce the germline difference seen at one junction end. This chain joins TRBV5-6 and TRBJ2-1; no firm D call. The CDR3 consists of 13 residues. CDR1 and CDR2 from the germline V gene are SGHDT and YYEEEE. DNA for the CDR3: TGTACCAGCAGCTTGGGTCAGTACAATGAGCAGTTCTTC. Translation: CTSSLGQYNEQFF.

With regard to this clonotype: Since a much larger clone is just one base distant, this may be a read error. The chain employs TRBV6-5 and TRBJ2-2, with D perhaps matching TRBD2 (6 bases). This CDR3 comprises 15 residues. CDR1 is MNHEY and CDR2 is SVGAGI in the germline V gene. The CDR3 region has the DNA TGTGCCAGCAGTTACGGGAGGTTGGGCACCGGGGGGCTGTTTTTT. Translating gives CASSYGRLGTGGLFF.

On this clonotype: One junction end does not reproduce the germline sequence, and a read error may be involved. This chain links TRBV7-8 with TRBJ2-2, with D hard to call. The CDR3 is made up of 12 amino acids. CDR1 and CDR2 from the germline V gene are SGHVS and FQNEAQ. The CDR3 sequence is CANSLEVGELFF. The CDR3, as DNA: TGTGCCAACAGCTTAGAGGTTGGGGAGCTGTTTTTT.

Regarding this clonotype: Germline is not matched at one junction end, which may reflect a read error. V is TRBV5-6 and J is TRBJ2-1; TRBD1 matches 8 bases. CDR1 is SGHDT and CDR2 is YYEEEE in the germline V gene. The length of the CDR3 is 16 residues. CDR3 sequence: CASSLTTGVSYNGQFF. The CDR3 DNA reads TGTGCCAGCAGCTTGACGACAGGGGTATCCTACAATGGGCAGTTCTTC.

The chain joins TRBV24-1 to TRBJ2-5; 7 nucleotides line up with TRBD1. V gave up 1 base and J gave up 5 bases; unmatched junction bases: 3. The CDR3 covers 14 residues. Germline V lookup: CDR1 KGHDR, CDR2 SFDVKD. CDR3 DNA: TGTGCCACCAGTGATTTTGGGACAGACGAGACCCAGTACTTC. This encodes CATSDFGTDETQYF.

A word on this clonotype: At one end the junction does not follow the germline gene, possibly because of a read error. The gene calls are TRBV11-2 and TRBJ2-3; D unclear. Germline V CDR1 and CDR2: SGHAT, FQNNGV. The CDR3 spans 12 residues. The CDR3 DNA follows: TGTGCCAGCAGCTGTACCACAGATACACAGTATTTT. Translating it yields CASSCTTDTQYF.